This T cell receptor beta chain was recovered during a study of shared clonotypes between healthy human individuals. Overall study results and limits: What limited the represented genetic and exposure-history diversity was the small number of donors. The study found about 5.1% of naive CD4 clonotypes shared across a few donors.

The deep-level immunoSEQ assay was used. The material for each subset, its genomic DNA, was split evenly across several immunoSEQ plates. Repertoires were generated with immunoSEQ multiplex PCR, while TCRdb's copy carries only in-frame clones and drops some. Of about 2 million clones in the sample, about 95% were seen once. CD45RO-negative, CCR7-positively selected cells formed the naive CD8 fraction, excluding terminally differentiated effector memory CD45RA+ cells. The V and J ends lost 7 bases and 4 bases respectively, with 11 bases between them. Germline loops: CDR1 MNHNS, CDR2 SASEGT. The CDR3 is 14 residues long. Details on this clone: Its specificity is unknown.

The specimen sequenced was naive CD8+ T cells sorted from blood. The sequence was obtained from a man between 18 and 29 years old in good health. The chain couples TRBV6-1 to TRBJ2-6; D is perhaps TRBD1 or TRBD2 (5 bases each). The DNA for the CDR3 is TGTGCCAGCAATCTCAGGGACGGGGCCAACGTCCTGACTTTC. The encoded protein is CASNLRDGANVLTF.